Below are 6 T cell receptor beta chains sequenced from a single sample in a study of Tregs in tolerant kidney transplant recipients. Some clones are missing from TCRdb's copy, which holds only in-frame ones; the method was immunoSEQ multiplex PCR. The profile shows 100,000 or so clones, 80% to 95% of them singletons. Mixed chimerism was transient after nonmyeloablative marrow transplants from related graft donors. Source: CD4+ T cells from blood (PBMCs), taken 12 months after the transplant. The receptors originated from a human patient who received a combined kidney and bone marrow transplant. Some T cells may trace back to the graft donor.

This clone was counted a single time. The genes are TRBV18 and TRBJ2-7; D call uncertain. Germline V CDR1 and CDR2: KGHSH, LQKENI. CDR3 length: 18 residues. Deletions cut 3 bases from V and 2 bases from J, with 23 bases between. This CDR3 reads CASSPKLTPAAPAYEQYF. CDR3 bases: TGTGCCAGCTCACCGAAGCTAACCCCCGCTGCTCCCGCCTACGAGCAGTACTTC.

The gene calls are TRBV4-1 and TRBJ2-2; 10 bases map to TRBD1. Germline V lookup: CDR1 MGHRA, CDR2 YSYEKL. CDR3 size: 18 residues. Trimming removed 1 base from V and 5 bases from J; junction bases left unmatched: 10. Here the CDR3 DNA reads TGCGCCAGCAGCCAAGTTTACACCGGGACAGGGGTTACCGGGGAGCTGTTTTTT. It yields the protein CASSQVYTGTGVTGELFF.

V usage is TRBV11-3 and J usage is TRBJ2-2; 9 positions match TRBD1. CDR1 and CDR2 (germline): SGHNT, YENEEA. The J segment lost 8 bases and the V segment lost 4 bases, leaving 14 bases of the junction unmatched. This CDR3 has 17 amino acids. The chain's CDR3 is CASSSSTGDRVKGELFF. In DNA form, the CDR3 reads TGTGCCAGCAGCTCCTCTACCGGGGACAGGGTTAAGGGGGAGCTGTTTTTT.

This chain uses TRBV7-2 with TRBJ2-1; D gene uncertain. V lost 3 bases and J 4 bases, leaving 10 bases between the germline ends. Germline CDR1 reads SGHTA; CDR2 reads FQGNSA. CDR3 length equals 14 residues. The CDR3 sequence: CASSFYHSYNEQFF. Here the CDR3 DNA reads TGTGCCAGCAGCTTCTACCATTCGTACAATGAGCAGTTCTTC.

Only one count was recorded for this clone. The chain recombines TRBV7-3 with TRBJ2-1, with 10 bases that match TRBD1. With V trimmed by 3 bases and J by 8 bases, 1 base remained unmatched. The germline CDR1 and CDR2 sequences are SGHTA and FQGTGA. The CDR3 contains 13 residues. Here the CDR3 DNA reads TGTGCCAGCAGCTTGGGACAGGGGTATGAGCAGTTCTTC. It specifies CASSLGQGYEQFF.

The rearrangement uses TRBV9 and TRBJ1-3, with 7 bases matching TRBD1. The junction had 15 bases not matched to a gene; V was cut back by 3 bases and J by 0 bases. The CDR3 has 19 amino acids. Germline values: CDR1 SGDLS, CDR2 YYNGEE. CDR3 DNA sequence: TGTGCCAGCAGCGCCCCCACGGACAGGACCACTCTCTCTGGAAACACCATATATTTT. It encodes CASSAPTDRTTLSGNTIYF.